This passage covers 10 T cell receptor beta chains from one sample sequenced in a study of OX40 agonist ivuxolimab in advanced cancers. Profiling relied on immunoSEQ multiplex PCR, and the TCRdb table lists in-frame clones only, not all of them. The sample includes some 150,000 clones, about nine tenths of them seen just once. This sample comprised CD4+ or CD8+ T cells sorted from blood, obtained in a trial of the OX40 agonist ivuxolimab. These TCRs come from an adult with an advanced solid tumor such as melanoma, head and neck, liver or kidney cancer.

The V and J genes are TRBV5-4 and TRBJ2-7; TRBD2 aligns across 12 bases. CDR3 length: 15 residues. Germline CDR1 is SGHNT and CDR2 is YYREEE (reference sequence). The V and J ends lost 1 base and 4 bases, in that order; junction bases with no gene match: 3. CDR3 bases: TGTGCCAGCAGCTTGTCCACTAGCGGGAGGTACGAGCAGTACTTC. Its translation: CASSLSTSGRYEQYF. Supplemented by reference TRBV5-4 and TRBJ2-7, the full variable domain reads ETGVTQSPTHLIKTRGQQVTLRCSSQSGHNTVSWYQQALGQGPQFIFQYYREEENGRGNFPPRFSGLQFPNYSSELNVNALELDDSALYLCASSLSTSGRYEQYFGPGTRLTVT.

This rearrangement joins TRBV28 to TRBJ2-5, with a possible D match to TRBD1 (5 bases). The CDR3 loop spans 15 amino acids. The germline V gene encodes CDR1 MDHEN and CDR2 SYDVKM. With 5 bases removed from V and 5 bases from J, the gap between germline ends came to 18 bases. As DNA, the CDR3 is TGTGCCAGCAGTGAGACGTTAAAGGGGCTGGAGACCCAGTACTTC. Its protein is CASSETLKGLETQYF. Looking up the rest from reference TRBV28 and TRBJ2-5 gives the full variable domain: DVKVTQSSRYLVKRTGEKVFLECVQDMDHENMFWYRQDPGLGLRLIYFSYDVKMKEKGDIPEGYSVSREKKERFSLILESASTNQTSMYLCASSETLKGLETQYFGPGTRLLVL.

The V call is TRBV7-9, the J call TRBJ2-3; D is unresolved. The length of the CDR3 is 12 residues. Per germline, CDR1 SEHNR and CDR2 FQNEAQ (reference sequence). Trimming shortened V by 8 bases and J by 6 bases, and 12 bases separated the two germline ends. In DNA form, the CDR3 reads TGTGCCAGCTCCAGGACGTTGGATACGCAGTATTTT. It encodes CASSRTLDTQYF.

The J gene is TRBJ2-1, the V gene TRBV9; 10 nucleotides line up with TRBD2. The CDR3 covers 15 residues. Germline V gene lookup returns CDR1 SGDLS and CDR2 YYNGEE. The J segment lost 4 bases and the V segment lost 3 bases, leaving 4 bases of the junction unmatched. The CDR3 nucleotides are TGTGCCAGCAGCGACGGGACTAGCGCATACAATGAGCAGTTCTTC. Its protein product is CASSDGTSAYNEQFF. The whole variable domain, filled in from reference TRBV9 and TRBJ2-1, reads DSGVTQTPKHLITATGQRVTLRCSPRSGDLSVYWYQQSLDQGLQFLIQYYNGEERAKGNILERFSAQQFPDLHSELNLSSLELGDSALYFCASSDGTSAYNEQFFGPGTRLTVL.

The chain joins TRBV30 to TRBJ2-7; 14 bases agree with TRBD2. The CDR3 is 12 amino acids. In germline, CDR1 is GTSNPN, CDR2 SVGIG (reference sequence). V lost 8 bases to trimming and J lost 12 bases; unmatched junction nucleotides: 9. The CDR3 loop is CASRLAGGPRYF. CDR3 bases: TGTGCCAGCCGACTAGCGGGAGGGCCAAGGTACTTC.

J is TRBJ2-3 and V is TRBV2; no definite D call. Between the trimmed V and J ends, which lost 7 bases and 0 bases, there was a span of 11 bases. The length of the CDR3 is 14 residues. The germline gives CDR1 SNHLY, CDR2 FYNNEI. The CDR3 coding sequence is TGTGCCAGCAAGACGGGTACTAGCACAGATACGCAGTATTTT. Amino acids: CASKTGTSTDTQYF.

The chain is built from TRBV18 and TRBJ2-3, with D possibly being TRBD1 (6 bases). The CDR3 has 16 residues. Trimming pared 6 bases from V and 2 bases from J, leaving 18 bases between. Germline V gives CDR1 KGHSH, CDR2 LQKENI. The DNA for the CDR3 is TGTGCCAGCTCTACAGCTAGGACAGAGAACACAGATACGCAGTATTTT. Protein sequence: CASSTARTENTDTQYF.

J is TRBJ1-2 and V is TRBV5-4; 7 positions match TRBD1. V lost 4 bases, J lost 8 bases, and 8 bases stayed unmatched. CDR3 length equals 13 residues. The germline V gene has CDR1 SGHNT and CDR2 YYREEE (reference sequence). CDR3 coding DNA: TGTGCCAGCAGCCTGAGACAGGGAAGAGGCTACACCTTC. Its translation is CASSLRQGRGYTF.

The V call is TRBV5-4, the J call TRBJ2-2; D remains unclear. This CDR3 has 15 amino acids. The V gene's germline CDR1 is SGHNT and CDR2 YYREEE (reference sequence). The ends were cut back, 1 base at V and 4 bases at J, with 11 bases in the middle. CDR3 sequence (DNA): TGTGCCAGCAGCTTGCGGGCAGAGAGCACCGGGGAGCTGTTTTTT. As protein: CASSLRAESTGELFF.

This chain links TRBV27 with TRBJ1-1, with 10 bases that match TRBD1. With V trimmed by 5 bases and J by 5 bases, 5 bases remained unmatched. CDR1 is MNHEY, CDR2 SMNVEV, per germline (reference sequence). The CDR3 length is 14 residues. In nucleotides, the CDR3 is TGTGCCAGCAGTCTGAAGGACAGGGGGACTGAAGCTTTCTTT. Translated: CASSLKDRGTEAFF.